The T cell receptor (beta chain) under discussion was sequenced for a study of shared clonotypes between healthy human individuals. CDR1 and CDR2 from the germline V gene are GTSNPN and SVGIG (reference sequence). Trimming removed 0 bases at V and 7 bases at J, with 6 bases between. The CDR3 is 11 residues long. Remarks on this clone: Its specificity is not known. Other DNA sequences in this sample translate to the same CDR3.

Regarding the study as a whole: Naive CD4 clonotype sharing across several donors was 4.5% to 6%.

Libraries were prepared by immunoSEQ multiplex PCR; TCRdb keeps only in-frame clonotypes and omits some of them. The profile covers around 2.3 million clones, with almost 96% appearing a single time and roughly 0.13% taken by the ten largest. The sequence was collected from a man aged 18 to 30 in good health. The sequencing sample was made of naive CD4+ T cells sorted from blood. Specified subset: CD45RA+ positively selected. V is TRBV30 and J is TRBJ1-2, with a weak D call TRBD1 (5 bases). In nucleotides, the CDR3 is TGTGCCTGGAGTGTACAGGCTGGCTACACCTTC. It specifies CAWSVQAGYTF.